This T cell receptor beta chain was recorded in a study of OX40 agonist ivuxolimab in advanced cancers. Study-wide results and caveats: The mean number of expanded clones was higher in CD8+ T cells than in CD4+.

Some clones are missing from TCRdb's copy, which holds only in-frame ones; the method was immunoSEQ multiplex PCR. The data show several thousand clones, 78% seen once. This clone counts as large (0.1 to 1%). Its target is not known. This TCR was sampled from an adult with an advanced solid tumor such as melanoma, head and neck, liver or kidney cancer. The sequences come from CD4+ or CD8+ T cells sorted from blood, collected in a trial of the OX40 agonist ivuxolimab.

The CDR3 loop is CASSIWQGPLGNTEAFF. CDR3 nucleotides: TGTGCCAGTAGTATTTGGCAGGGCCCTTTGGGGAACACTGAAGCTTTCTTT. The chain is built from TRBV19 and TRBJ1-1; D may be TRBD1 (5 bases). The CDR3 totals 17 residues. From germline, CDR1 is LNHDA and CDR2 SQIVND (reference sequence). V was trimmed by 3 bases and J by 1 base, leaving 18 bases between them.